Sequencing of this T cell receptor beta chain was carried out in a study of blood T cell repertoires in COVID-19. Across the study: The study drew acute and convalescent COVID-19 samples from the United States, Italy and Spain. In each case, the material was cDNA or gDNA derived from T cells, B-cell-depleted T cells, or PBMCs.

V was pared by 2 bases and J by 5 bases, with 6 bases of the junction left unmatched. The CDR3 consists of 15 residues. The germline CDR1 and CDR2 sequences are KGHDR and SFDVKD. Methods used by the authors: Researchers report that nucleated cell counts were estimated from reference gene primer amplification. Sequencing used immunoSEQ multiplex PCR; TCRdb keeps in-frame clones, though not all of them. That table is the source of V, J and clone size, and D and trimming were worked out from the DNA. This table holds some 98,000 clones, 70% to 85% found once. The J gene is TRBJ1-2, the V gene TRBV24-1; TRBD1 agrees at 8 bases. The sequenced sample was peripheral blood. The sequence came from a man aged 70 or older with acute or convalescent COVID-19. CDR3 amino acids: CATSDSSTGDYGYTF. DNA for the CDR3: TGTGCCACCAGTGATTCGTCGACAGGGGATTATGGCTACACCTTC.